The source of this TCR beta chain is a study of OX40 agonist ivuxolimab in advanced cancers. Repertoires were generated with immunoSEQ multiplex PCR, while TCRdb's copy carries only in-frame clones and drops some. The profile shows about 48,000 clones, approximately 86% of them singletons. Sequenced here: CD4+ or CD8+ T cells sorted from blood, sampled in a trial of the OX40 agonist ivuxolimab. The origin of this receptor is an adult with an advanced solid tumor such as melanoma, head and neck, liver or kidney cancer.

The CDR3 sequence is CASSLGQVNSPLHF. The CDR3 bases are TGCGCCAGCAGCTTGGGACAGGTTAATTCACCCCTCCACTTT. The gene calls are TRBV5-1 and TRBJ1-6, with a weak D call TRBD1 (6 bases). Germline V gives CDR1 SGHRS, CDR2 YFSETQ. This CDR3 spans 14 amino acids. Trimming removed 0 bases at V and 6 bases at J, with 7 bases between.